This T cell receptor beta chain was identified during a study of identical twins. General study points: In beta out-of-frame sequences, the excess sharing between twins was weaker.

Unique molecular identifiers were present on the cDNA, and a universal primer site came from template switching. Each CDR3 protein is one row after TCRdb ran MiXCR on the 5' RACE reads. This table has about 690,000 distinct CDR3 sequences, around 6% appearing once. Ten or more counts support this clonotype. Its antigen is unidentified. The V end lost 0 bases, the J end lost 0 bases, and 10 bases lay between the germline ends. The germline CDR1 and CDR2 sequences are SGHRS and YFSETQ. The CDR3 is made up of 16 amino acids. This rearrangement joins TRBV5-1 to TRBJ2-1; D not resolved. What was sequenced was naive T cells sorted from blood. This clonotype originated in a young man in good health. The CDR3 DNA reads as TGCGCCAGCAGCTTGGGGGATGGCGGCTCCTACAATGAGCAGTTCTTC. This sequence encodes CASSLGDGGSYNEQFF.